This T cell receptor beta chain was sequenced during a study of blood T cells in healthy people across ages. Together with a sample-barcoded 5' primer, a J-beta primer mix was included in a second PCR lasting about 6 to 11 cycles. TCRdb analysed the 5' RACE reads with MiXCR anew, one entry per CDR3 protein. The sample includes approximately 900,000 distinct CDR3 sequences, roughly 28% of them seen just once. Comment on this clonotype: A clone one base away is much larger, so this may be a read error.

These data also formed part of another study, on T cells of mothers and their children.

The sequence was collected from a woman aged 40 to 55 in good health. Sequencing was carried out using blood.

The CDR3 region is CAASITGVEQYF. The CDR3 DNA sequence: TGTGCCGCCAGCATAACAGGGGTTGAGCAGTACTTC. This rearrangement joins TRBV15 to TRBJ2-4, with 7 bases matching TRBD1. The CDR3 spans 12 residues. Germline V gene sequence: CDR1 LNHNV, CDR2 YYDKDF (reference sequence).